Given below is one T cell receptor (beta chain) in context. Antigen: not known. At one of its ends the junction is not consistent with the germline gene, which may arise from a read error. With 600 ng used per sample, the template was genomic DNA from bulk tumor. Spaced far apart, several biopsies were taken from each primary tumor during surgery. Curative surgery was undertaken by patients, who had untreated, newly diagnosed non-small cell lung cancer. Having surgery with curative intent, the donors were patients newly diagnosed with non-small cell lung cancer. This sample stems from a study of immune heterogeneity within non-small cell lung tumors. Findings and caveats of the study: Different tumor locations in one patient shared dominant CDR3 beta clonotypes yet harbored unique high-frequency clones. Local clonality of T cells correlated moderately yet significantly with local tumor mutational burden (R about 0.34).

The germline gives CDR1 LNHNV, CDR2 YYDKDF (reference sequence). The CDR3 totals 15 residues. Amplification of the TCR beta CDR3 was achieved through multiplex PCR with 32 V and 13 J primers. TCRdb re-called the multiplex PCR reads through MiXCR, storing one row per CDR3 protein. The sample gives 8,500 to 11,000 distinct CDR3 sequences, less than 20% of which show up once; about 3.5% is in the top ten. This sequence was found in a middle-aged man with non-small cell lung cancer. The rearrangement joins TRBV15 to TRBJ2-1; D possibly corresponds to TRBD1 (6 bases). The sequenced material came from lung tumor tissue. The CDR3 spells CSTSRGILRVNEQFF. The CDR3 coding sequence is TGTTCCACCAGCAGGGGTATCCTTAGGGTCAATGAGCAGTTCTTC.